Listed below are T cell receptor beta chains from one sample, sequenced in a study of cytomegalovirus exposure and HLA in healthy donors. TCRdb keeps only in-frame clones here, not all; method: immunoSEQ multiplex PCR. The sample lists around 190,000 clones; around three quarters were seen once. Sequencing was carried out using PBMCs. The receptors come from a man in his thirties or forties in good health and CMV-seronegative. Each CDR3 is given with its conserved first and last residue. The order of the fields is CDR3 length, J gene, V gene, clone size, D gene, CDR3 DNA, CDR3 protein. D genes are given only for firm matches. Not every row has a clone size; where given, it reads once, few, many or a size class.

>14|TRBJ2-7|TRBV25-1|.|.
TGTGCCAGCAGTTTCCAGGGAAGGAGATACGAGCAGTACTTC
CASSFQGRRYEQYF
>14|TRBJ2-7|TRBV7-9|few|.
TGTGCCAGCAGCTTAGTCCCCGGGAAATACGAGCAGTACTTC
CASSLVPGKYEQYF
>13|TRBJ1-1|TRBV9|.|.
TGTGCCAGCAGCGTAGCAGGGGACACTGAAGCTTTCTTT
CASSVAGDTEAFF
>14|TRBJ2-2|TRBV5-1|.|.
TGCGCCAGCAGCGCACCACAGATTACCGGGGAGCTGTTTTTT
CASSAPQITGELFF
>15|TRBJ1-6|TRBV4-2|.|.
TGTGCCAGCAGCCAAGAGGGGACTCTTGATTCACCCCTCCACTTT
CASSQEGTLDSPLHF
>13|TRBJ2-5|TRBV5-4|.|.
TGTGCCAGCAGCTGGGGGCCCCAAGAGACCCAGTACTTC
CASSWGPQETQYF
>14|TRBJ1-2|TRBV19|.|TRBD1
TGTGCCAGTAGTAGAACAGGGGAATTGGAAGGCTACACCTTC
CASSRTGELEGYTF
>16|TRBJ1-5|TRBV15|once|TRBD1
TGTGCCACCAGCAGGGAGACAGGGTATAGCAATCAGCCCCAGCATTTT
CATSRETGYSNQPQHF
>15|TRBJ2-5|TRBV6-5|.|TRBD2
TGTGCCAGCAGTTACTCGCGGGGAGGGGTGGAGACCCAGTACTTC
CASSYSRGGVETQYF
>15|TRBJ2-3|TRBV19|.|TRBD1
TGTGCCACCCGACAGGGGGCTATAACGACAGATACGCAGTATTTT
CATRQGAITTDTQYF
>16|TRBJ2-3|TRBV5-4|.|TRBD2
TGTGCCAGCAGCTACCCAGCGGGAGGGGGGACAGATACGCAGTATTTT
CASSYPAGGGTDTQYF
>14|TRBJ2-7|TRBV5-1|.|TRBD2
TGCGCCAGCAGCTCTGCGGGGGGGAAATACGAGCAGTACTTC
CASSSAGGKYEQYF
>15|TRBJ2-1|TRBV11-2|.|.
TGTGCCAGCAGCGAAACAGGGTCGGTTAGAAATGAGCAGTTCTTC
CASSETGSVRNEQFF